This T cell receptor beta chain emerged from a study of technical replicates of blood from a handful of donors. Produced via immunoSEQ multiplex PCR; TCRdb's table is partial and in-frame only. The data show approximately 97,000 clones, approximately 96% seen once. The germline V and J ends were trimmed by 1 base and 1 base, with 7 bases remaining between them. This CDR3 contains 13 residues. Germline CDR1 is SQVTM and CDR2 is ANQGSEA. The clonotype originates from a human donor in good health. The V and J genes are TRBV29-1 and TRBJ2-5; no reliable D call. The sequencing input was T cells isolated from PBMCs. Here the CDR3 DNA reads TGCAGCGTTGAAGGGTTCAGCCAAGAGACCCAGTACTTC. This codes for CSVEGFSQETQYF.